What follows are 20 T cell receptor beta chains derived from one specimen sequenced in a study of OX40 agonist ivuxolimab in advanced cancers. Method: immunoSEQ multiplex PCR; TCRdb's copy keeps in-frame clones and lacks some. The data contain around 84,000 clones, around 84% of them seen just once; the ten biggest clones take up less than 9.5%. This specimen consisted of CD4+ or CD8+ T cells sorted from blood, obtained in a trial of the OX40 agonist ivuxolimab. Receptors originate from an adult with an advanced solid tumor such as melanoma, head and neck, liver or kidney cancer.

Remarks on this clone: This sample includes further DNA sequences coding for the same CDR3. The chain joins TRBV30 to TRBJ1-1; maybe TRBD1 (6 bases). The germline gives CDR1 GTSNPN, CDR2 SVGIG (reference sequence). V lost 0 bases to trimming and J lost 7 bases, with 12 bases between them. The length of the CDR3 is 13 residues. The CDR3 loop is CAWSVLGQNEAFF. In DNA, the CDR3 is TGTGCCTGGAGTGTACTAGGACAGAATGAAGCTTTCTTT. Filled out from reference TRBV30 and TRBJ1-1, the complete variable domain reads SQTIHQWPATLVQPVGSPLSLECTVEGTSNPNLYWYRQAAGRGLQLLFYSVGIGQISSEVPQNLSASRPQDRQFILSSKKLLLSDSGFYLCAWSVLGQNEAFFGQGTRLTVV.

The chain uses TRBV7-9 and TRBJ2-3; D possibly matches TRBD1 or TRBD2 (6 bases each). The V end lost 5 bases, the J end lost 6 bases, and 12 bases lay between the germline ends. Looked up from germline, CDR1 is SEHNR and CDR2 is FQNEAQ (reference sequence). CDR3 length: 13 amino acids. In DNA, the CDR3 is TGTGCCAGCAGCCGAAGGGGGGCCGATACGCAGTATTTT. Translation gives CASSRRGADTQYF.

The chain carries TRBV6-5 and TRBJ1-1, with no clear D. The CDR3 loop spans 13 amino acids. Germline CDR1 and CDR2: MNHEY and SVGAGI. V was clipped by 2 bases and J by 5 bases, with 9 bases between them. CDR3 in DNA: TGTGCCAGCAGTTACCGGCCGGGGACTGAAGCTTTCTTT. Translated, it gives CASSYRPGTEAFF.

This chain links TRBV5-1 with TRBJ2-5; D may match TRBD1 or TRBD2 (6 bases each). Per germline, CDR1 SGHRS and CDR2 YFSETQ. CDR3 size: 13 residues. The V gene lost 4 bases and the J gene lost 4 bases, with 11 bases spanning the gap. The CDR3: CASSPEGGETQYF. The DNA for the CDR3 is TGCGCCAGCAGCCCTGAGGGGGGAGAGACCCAGTACTTC.

This clone was seen just once. The J gene is TRBJ2-1, the V gene TRBV4-1, with D possibly being TRBD2 (5 bases). The V and J ends lost 1 base and 8 bases respectively, with 12 bases between them. Germline CDR1 MGHRA, CDR2 YSYEKL. CDR3 size: 14 residues. CDR3 sequence: CASSQVRDRDEQFF. The CDR3 nucleotides are TGCGCCAGCAGCCAAGTCCGGGATCGCGATGAGCAGTTCTTC.

The V gene is TRBV19, the J gene TRBJ2-7; TRBD1 matches at 10 bases. This CDR3 comprises 15 residues. Germline CDR1 LNHDA, CDR2 SQIVND (reference sequence). Germline trimming cut 3 bases from V and 7 bases from J; bases unmatched to any gene: 9. This chain's CDR3 is CASSIPGTGEREQYF. CDR3 DNA: TGTGCCAGTAGTATCCCCGGGACAGGGGAGAGGGAGCAGTACTTC.

The genes are TRBV5-4 and TRBJ2-7, with D perhaps TRBD1 or TRBD2 (6 bases each). The CDR3 totals 14 residues. Germline V gene lookup returns CDR1 SGHNT and CDR2 YYREEE (reference sequence). Deletions cut 4 bases from V and 4 bases from J, with 15 bases between. DNA for the CDR3: TGTGCCAGCAGCCGGGCGGGGCAGGGGTACGAGCAGTACTTC. This gives the protein CASSRAGQGYEQYF.

This clone was observed once. J is TRBJ2-2 and V is TRBV6-5, with D unclear. V lost 3 bases and J 3 bases, leaving 11 bases between the germline ends. Germline assignment: CDR1 MNHEY and CDR2 SVGAGI. The CDR3 spans 15 residues. For the CDR3, the DNA is TGTGCCAGCAGTTATACAGTCTGGGACACCGGGGAGCTGTTTTTT. This translates into CASSYTVWDTGELFF.

The chain recombines TRBV5-8 with TRBJ1-1; the D is unclear. In germline, CDR1 is SGHTS, CDR2 YDEGEE. The ends were cut back, 2 bases at V and 1 base at J, with 6 bases in the middle. The CDR3 sequence is 13 residues long. The DNA for the CDR3 is TGTGCCAGCAGCTTTATGGGGAACACTGAAGCTTTCTTT. Encoded protein: CASSFMGNTEAFF.

This clone was seen more than once but under ten times. This chain links TRBV19 with TRBJ1-3; TRBD1 matches at 7 bases. Germline lookup yields CDR1 LNHDA and CDR2 SQIVND (reference sequence). With 9 bases clipped from V and 0 bases from J, the junction kept 11 bases outside the gene matches. The CDR3 runs 16 residues. The CDR3 loop is CASDRTGGSSGNTIYF. In nucleotides, the CDR3 is TGTGCCAGCGACAGGACAGGCGGGAGCTCTGGAAACACCATATATTTT.

The V and J genes are TRBV5-1 and TRBJ1-2; maybe TRBD1 (5 bases). Germline V CDR1 and CDR2: SGHRS, YFSETQ. The CDR3 extends over 14 amino acids. Trimming removed 0 bases from V and 4 bases from J, with 10 bases in between. The CDR3 region is CASSLGDGSYGYTF. CDR3 in DNA: TGCGCCAGCAGCTTGGGGGACGGATCCTATGGCTACACCTTC.

This chain links TRBV10-3 with TRBJ1-4; 9 nucleotides agree with TRBD1. This CDR3 is 17 amino acids long. V lost 1 base to trimming and J lost 8 bases; unmatched junction nucleotides: 11. Germline CDR1 ENHRY, CDR2 SYGVKD. The CDR3 DNA reads as TGTGCCATCAGTGAGTTGAACCCCGGGACAGGGCGCGAAAAACTGTTTTTT. Translating it yields CAISELNPGTGREKLFF.

This clone came up a few times. Other nucleotide sequences in the sample specify the same CDR3. The rearrangement joins TRBV9 to TRBJ1-6; D is perhaps TRBD1 (5 bases). V shed 2 bases and J shed 6 bases, with 9 bases lying between them. The CDR3 is 14 amino acids. Germline-derived CDR1 and CDR2 are SGDLS and YYNGEE. CDR3 coding DNA: TGTGCCAGCAGCGTCGGGGACGGTAATTCACCCCTCCACTTT. Amino acid sequence: CASSVGDGNSPLHF.

This chain joins TRBV9 and TRBJ2-3, with 7 nucleotides matching TRBD2. Germline assignment: CDR1 SGDLS and CDR2 YYNGEE. V shed 4 bases, J shed 7 bases, and the junction held 12 bases outside the gene matches. This CDR3 is 15 amino acids long. CDR3 region: CASSMTSSSSYTQYF. For the CDR3, the DNA is TGTGCCAGCAGCATGACTAGCTCTTCGTCATATACGCAGTATTTT.

This clone was counted a single time. V gene TRBV6-6 combines with J gene TRBJ2-3; D is undetermined. CDR1 is MNHNY and CDR2 is SVGAGI in the germline V gene (reference sequence). Deletions cut 5 bases from V and 3 bases from J, with 9 bases between. The CDR3 consists of 13 residues. The CDR3 DNA follows: TGTGCCAGCAGTCGGTGGTTGACAGATACGCAGTATTTT. Translated: CASSRWLTDTQYF.

CDR3 bases: TGCGCCAGCAGCCAAGGGACGACCGCCTCTGGGGCCAACGTCCTGACTTTC. This translates into CASSQGTTASGANVLTF. The V and J genes are TRBV4-3 and TRBJ2-6; D unclear. This CDR3 region has 17 residues. Germline V CDR1 and CDR2: LGHNA, YSLEER. Trimming removed 1 base at V and 0 bases at J, with 10 bases between.

V usage is TRBV10-3 and J usage is TRBJ1-1; D is unresolved. The CDR3 covers 11 residues. V was pared by 6 bases and J by 6 bases, with 8 bases between. The germline V gene encodes CDR1 ENHRY and CDR2 SYGVKD. CDR3 nucleotide sequence: TGTGCCATCAGGAGCATGGCTGAAGCTTTCTTT. This sequence encodes CAIRSMAEAFF.

The chain is built from TRBV5-4 and TRBJ2-7; possible D gene TRBD1, 5 bases. Germline V CDR1 and CDR2: SGHNT, YYREEE (reference sequence). The CDR3 contains 13 residues. Trimming took 0 bases from V and 6 from J, leaving 10 bases between them. CDR3 amino acids: CASSLDRQREQYF. The CDR3 DNA sequence: TGTGCCAGCAGCTTGGACAGGCAGCGCGAGCAGTACTTC.

The sample holds a few counts of this clone. This rearrangement joins TRBV30 to TRBJ2-7; TRBD1 agrees at 10 bases. Germline loops: CDR1 GTSNPN, CDR2 SVGIG (reference sequence). The ends lost 4 bases at V and 6 bases at J; junction bases unmatched: 6. The CDR3 loop spans 13 amino acids. CDR3 amino acids: CAWMGQGITEQYF. The CDR3 DNA reads TGTGCCTGGATGGGACAGGGGATTACCGAGCAGTACTTC.

The chain is built from TRBV7-2 and TRBJ1-2, with D unclear. There are 12 residues in the CDR3. Trimming shortened V by 7 bases and J by 1 base, and 7 bases separated the two germline ends. Germline CDR1 SGHTA, CDR2 FQGNSA. The chain's CDR3 is CASTLSNYGYTF. The CDR3 DNA follows: TGTGCCAGCACCTTGAGTAACTATGGCTACACCTTC.